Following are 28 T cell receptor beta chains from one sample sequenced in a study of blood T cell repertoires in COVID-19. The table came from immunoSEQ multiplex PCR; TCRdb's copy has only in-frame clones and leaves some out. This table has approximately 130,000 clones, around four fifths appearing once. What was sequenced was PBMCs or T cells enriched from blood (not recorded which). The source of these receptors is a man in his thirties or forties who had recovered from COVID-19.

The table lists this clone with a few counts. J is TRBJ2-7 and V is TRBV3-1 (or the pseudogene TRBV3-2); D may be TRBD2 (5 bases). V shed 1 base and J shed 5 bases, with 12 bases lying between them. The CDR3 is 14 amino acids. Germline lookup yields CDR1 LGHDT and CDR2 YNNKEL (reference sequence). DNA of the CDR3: TGTGCCAGCAGCCAAGCGAGGGTTTTGAACGAGCAGTACTTC. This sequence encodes CASSQARVLNEQYF.

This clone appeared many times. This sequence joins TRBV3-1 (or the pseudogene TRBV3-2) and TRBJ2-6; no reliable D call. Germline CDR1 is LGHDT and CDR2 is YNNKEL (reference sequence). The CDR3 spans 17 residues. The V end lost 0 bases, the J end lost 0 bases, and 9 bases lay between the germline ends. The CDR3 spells CASSQDSWASGANVLTF. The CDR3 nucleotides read TGTGCCAGCAGCCAAGACAGTTGGGCCTCTGGGGCCAACGTCCTGACTTTC.

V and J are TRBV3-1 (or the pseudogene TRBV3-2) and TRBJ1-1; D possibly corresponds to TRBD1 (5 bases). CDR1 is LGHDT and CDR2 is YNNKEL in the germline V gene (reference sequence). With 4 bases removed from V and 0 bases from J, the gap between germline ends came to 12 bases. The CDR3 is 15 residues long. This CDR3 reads CASSPVQGLNTEAFF. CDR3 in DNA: TGTGCCAGCAGCCCTGTTCAGGGCCTGAACACTGAAGCTTTCTTT.

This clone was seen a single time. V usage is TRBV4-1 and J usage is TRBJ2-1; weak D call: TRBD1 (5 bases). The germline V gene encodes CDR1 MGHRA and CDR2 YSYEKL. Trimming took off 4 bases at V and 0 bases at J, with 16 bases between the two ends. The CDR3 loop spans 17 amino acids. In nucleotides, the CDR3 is TGCGCCAGCAGCCGACTCGGTGGTAGGGGCTCCTACAATGAGCAGTTCTTC. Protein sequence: CASSRLGGRGSYNEQFF.

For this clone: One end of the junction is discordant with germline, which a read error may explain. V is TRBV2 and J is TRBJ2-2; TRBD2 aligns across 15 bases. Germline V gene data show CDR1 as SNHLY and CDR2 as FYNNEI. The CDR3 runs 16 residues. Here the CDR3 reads CASREGLAGGFGELFF. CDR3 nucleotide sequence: TGTGCCAGCAGAGAAGGACTAGCGGGGGGGTTCGGGGAGCTGTTTTTT.

CDR3 amino acids: CASSPRTGTDYNEQFF. CDR3 DNA sequence: TGTGCCAGCAGCCCCCGAACCGGGACAGATTACAATGAGCAGTTCTTC. This chain uses TRBV5-4 with TRBJ2-1; 7 nucleotides align to TRBD1. The germline V gene has CDR1 SGHNT and CDR2 YYREEE (reference sequence). With 4 bases clipped from V and 4 bases from J, the junction kept 11 bases outside the gene matches. There are 16 residues in the CDR3.

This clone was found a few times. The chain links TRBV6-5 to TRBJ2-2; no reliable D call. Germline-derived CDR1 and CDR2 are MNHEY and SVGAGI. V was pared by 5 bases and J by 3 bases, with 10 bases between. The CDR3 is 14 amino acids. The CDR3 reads CASSNPTDTGELFF. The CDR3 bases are TGTGCCAGCAGTAACCCAACTGACACCGGGGAGCTGTTTTTT.

The chain's CDR3 is CASSVASSYGYTF. The CDR3 DNA is TGTGCCAGCAGCGTAGCCAGTTCCTATGGCTACACCTTC. V and J are TRBV9 and TRBJ1-2; D not resolved. Germline CDR1 is SGDLS and CDR2 is YYNGEE. CDR3 length equals 13 residues. Trimming shortened V by 0 bases and J by 4 bases, and 7 bases separated the two germline ends.

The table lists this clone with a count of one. Here the CDR3 DNA reads TGTGCCAGCAGCTTAATAGGGGAAGAGACCCAGTACTTC. Translated, it gives CASSLIGEETQYF. The chain uses TRBV7-9 and TRBJ2-5; maybe TRBD1 (5 bases). The CDR3 extends over 13 amino acids. V was trimmed by 2 bases and J by 3 bases, leaving 7 bases between them. Germline loops: CDR1 SEHNR, CDR2 FQNEAQ (reference sequence).

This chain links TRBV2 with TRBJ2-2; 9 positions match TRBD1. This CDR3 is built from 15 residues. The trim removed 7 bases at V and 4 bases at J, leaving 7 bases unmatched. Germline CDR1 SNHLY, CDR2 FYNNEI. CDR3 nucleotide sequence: TGTGCCAGCATGGCGGGACAGGGTGCCACCGGGGAGCTGTTTTTT. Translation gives CASMAGQGATGELFF.

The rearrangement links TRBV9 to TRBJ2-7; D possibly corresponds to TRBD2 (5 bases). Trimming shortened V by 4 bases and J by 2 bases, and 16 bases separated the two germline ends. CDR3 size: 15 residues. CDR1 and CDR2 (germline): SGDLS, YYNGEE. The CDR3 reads CASSPHVGGAYEQYF. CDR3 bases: TGTGCCAGCAGCCCCCACGTTGGAGGCGCCTACGAGCAGTACTTC.

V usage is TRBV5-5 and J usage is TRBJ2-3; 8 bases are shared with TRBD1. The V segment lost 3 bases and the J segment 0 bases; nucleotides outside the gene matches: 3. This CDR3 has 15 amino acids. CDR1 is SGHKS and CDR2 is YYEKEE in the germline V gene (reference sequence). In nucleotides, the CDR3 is TGTGCCAGCAGCTCGGGACAGGCTAGCACAGATACGCAGTATTTT. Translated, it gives CASSSGQASTDTQYF.

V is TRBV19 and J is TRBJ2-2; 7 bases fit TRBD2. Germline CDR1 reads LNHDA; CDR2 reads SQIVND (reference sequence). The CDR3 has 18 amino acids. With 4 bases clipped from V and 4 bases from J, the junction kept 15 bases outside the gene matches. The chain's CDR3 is CASSTPYRTREGTGELFF. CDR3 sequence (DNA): TGTGCCAGTAGTACCCCATACCGGACAAGGGAGGGCACCGGGGAGCTGTTTTTT.

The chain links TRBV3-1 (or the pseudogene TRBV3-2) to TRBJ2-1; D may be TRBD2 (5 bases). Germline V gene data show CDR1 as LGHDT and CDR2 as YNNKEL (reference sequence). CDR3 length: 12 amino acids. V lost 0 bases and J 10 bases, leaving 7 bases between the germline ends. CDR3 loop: CASSQDWEEQFF. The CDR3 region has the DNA TGTGCCAGCAGCCAAGATTGGGAGGAGCAGTTCTTC.

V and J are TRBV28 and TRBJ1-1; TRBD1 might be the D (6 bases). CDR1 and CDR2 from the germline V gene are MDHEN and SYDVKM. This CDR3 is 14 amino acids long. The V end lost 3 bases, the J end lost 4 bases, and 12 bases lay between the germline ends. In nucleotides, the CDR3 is TGTGCCAGCAGTTTCAGGGGTTGGAGCACTGAAGCTTTCTTT. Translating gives CASSFRGWSTEAFF.

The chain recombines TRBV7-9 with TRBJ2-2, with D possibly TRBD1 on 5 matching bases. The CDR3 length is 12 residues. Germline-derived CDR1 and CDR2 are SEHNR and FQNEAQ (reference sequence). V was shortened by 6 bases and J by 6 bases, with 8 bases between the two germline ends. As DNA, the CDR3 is TGTGCCAGCAGGGCAGGGTCCGGGGAGCTGTTTTTT. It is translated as CASRAGSGELFF.

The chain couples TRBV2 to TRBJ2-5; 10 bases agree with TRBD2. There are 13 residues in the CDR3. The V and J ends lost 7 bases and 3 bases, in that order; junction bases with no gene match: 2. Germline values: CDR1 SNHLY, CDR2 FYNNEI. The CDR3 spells CASIAGGKETQYF. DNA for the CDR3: TGTGCCAGCATAGCGGGAGGAAAAGAGACCCAGTACTTC.

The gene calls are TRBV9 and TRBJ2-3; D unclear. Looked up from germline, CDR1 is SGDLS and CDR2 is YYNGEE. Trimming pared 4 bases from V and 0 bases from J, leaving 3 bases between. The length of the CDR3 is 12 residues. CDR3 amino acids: CASSPSTDTQYF. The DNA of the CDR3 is TGTGCCAGCAGCCCAAGCACAGATACGCAGTATTTT.

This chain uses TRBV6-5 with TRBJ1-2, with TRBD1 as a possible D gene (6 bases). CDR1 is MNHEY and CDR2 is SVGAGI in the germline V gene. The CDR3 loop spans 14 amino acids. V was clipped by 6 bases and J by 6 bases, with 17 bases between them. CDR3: CASRSSGELDGYTF. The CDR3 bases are TGTGCCAGCAGGAGCTCAGGGGAATTAGATGGCTACACCTTC.

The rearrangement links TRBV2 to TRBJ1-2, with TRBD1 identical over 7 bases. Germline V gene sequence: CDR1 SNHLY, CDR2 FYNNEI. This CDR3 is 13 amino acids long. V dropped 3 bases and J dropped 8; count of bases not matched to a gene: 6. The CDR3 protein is CASSDYRGGGYTF. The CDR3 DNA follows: TGTGCCAGCAGTGACTACAGGGGCGGGGGCTACACCTTC. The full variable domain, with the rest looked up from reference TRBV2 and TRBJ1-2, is EPEVTQTPSHQVTQMGQEVILRCVPISNHLYFYWYRQILGQKVEFLVSFYNNEISEKSEIFDDQFSVERPDGSNFTLKIRSTKLEDSAMYFCASSDYRGGGYTFGSGTRLTVV.

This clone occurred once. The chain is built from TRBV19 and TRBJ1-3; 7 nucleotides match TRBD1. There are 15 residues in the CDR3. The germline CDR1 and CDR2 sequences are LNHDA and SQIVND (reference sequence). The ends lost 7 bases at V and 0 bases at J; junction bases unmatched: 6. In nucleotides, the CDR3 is TGTGCCAGTACTAAAGGGACAGACTCTGGAAACACCATATATTTT. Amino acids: CASTKGTDSGNTIYF.

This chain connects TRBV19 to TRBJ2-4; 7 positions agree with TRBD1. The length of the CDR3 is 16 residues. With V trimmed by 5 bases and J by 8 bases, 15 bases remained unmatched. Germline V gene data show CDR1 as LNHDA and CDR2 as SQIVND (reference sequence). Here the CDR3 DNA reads TGTGCCAGTAGTGCAAGTAGACAGGGTTGGGCGGACATTCAGTACTTC. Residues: CASSASRQGWADIQYF.

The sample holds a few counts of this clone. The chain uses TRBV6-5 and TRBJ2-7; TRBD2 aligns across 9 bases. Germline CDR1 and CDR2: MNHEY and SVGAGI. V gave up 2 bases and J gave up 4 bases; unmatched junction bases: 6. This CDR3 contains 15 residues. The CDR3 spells CASSYAGGPGYEQYF. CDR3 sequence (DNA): TGTGCCAGCAGTTACGCGGGAGGGCCAGGGTACGAGCAGTACTTC.

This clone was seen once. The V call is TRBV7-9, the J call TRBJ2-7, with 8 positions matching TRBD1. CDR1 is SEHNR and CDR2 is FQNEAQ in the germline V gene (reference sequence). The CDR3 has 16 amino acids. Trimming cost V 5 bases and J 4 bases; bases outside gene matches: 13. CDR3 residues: CASSASRGLMEYEQYF. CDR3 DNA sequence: TGTGCCAGCAGCGCAAGCAGGGGGCTGATGGAGTACGAGCAGTACTTC.

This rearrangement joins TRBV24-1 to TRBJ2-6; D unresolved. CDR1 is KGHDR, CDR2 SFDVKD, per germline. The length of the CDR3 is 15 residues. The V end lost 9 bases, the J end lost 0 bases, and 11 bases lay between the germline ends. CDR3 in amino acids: CATPRACSGANVLTF. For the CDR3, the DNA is TGTGCCACCCCCCGCGCGTGCTCTGGGGCCAACGTCCTGACTTTC.

The CDR3, as DNA: TGCGCCAGCAGCCAAGATAGGACAGGGGTTCGGAATGAGCAGTTCTTC. Its protein product is CASSQDRTGVRNEQFF. The V and J genes are TRBV4-1 and TRBJ2-1; 9 nucleotides match TRBD1. The ends lost 0 bases at V and 7 bases at J; junction bases unmatched: 7. The CDR3 has 16 amino acids. CDR1 and CDR2 from the germline V gene are MGHRA and YSYEKL.

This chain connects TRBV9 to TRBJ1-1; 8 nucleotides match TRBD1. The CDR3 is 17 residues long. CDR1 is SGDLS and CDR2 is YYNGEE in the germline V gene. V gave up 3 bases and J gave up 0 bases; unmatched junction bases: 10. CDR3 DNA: TGTGCCAGCAGCGCCCCCCCCACAGGGGGAATGAACACTGAAGCTTTCTTT. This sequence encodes CASSAPPTGGMNTEAFF. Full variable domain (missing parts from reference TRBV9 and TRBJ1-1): DSGVTQTPKHLITATGQRVTLRCSPRSGDLSVYWYQQSLDQGLQFLIQYYNGEERAKGNILERFSAQQFPDLHSELNLSSLELGDSALYFCASSAPPTGGMNTEAFFGQGTRLTVV.

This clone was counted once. CDR3 residues: CASSVGFANTGELFF. CDR3 DNA sequence: TGTGCCAGCAGCGTCGGGTTCGCGAACACCGGGGAGCTGTTTTTT. The chain joins TRBV9 to TRBJ2-2; no clear D. The CDR3 is made up of 15 amino acids. Germline loops: CDR1 SGDLS, CDR2 YYNGEE. V was cut by 2 bases and J by 0 bases, with 8 bases left in between.